One T cell receptor (beta chain) is described in this entry. No cognate antigen has been identified for it. Base-call qualities are not available, and no considerably larger clone is one nucleotide away. TCR beta chain sequences were generated from genomic DNA using the immunoSEQ assay. The published analysis was carried out like this. CDR3 sequences that did not begin with the conserved framework cysteine at position 104 were removed by hand. To get clonality, the normalized Shannon's Diversity Index was subtracted from one, giving values from 0 (maximal diversity) to 1 (oligoclonal). Chi-squared comparison-of-proportions tests assessed whether the same CDR3 differed in frequency between samples, such as brain versus blood. Public clonotypes were found by searching immuneACCESS, and the VDJdb browser was used to assess similarity to known antiviral clonotypes. As stored in TCRdb, this immuneACCESS dataset retains in-frame rearrangements with V and J assigned. A fraction of the clones does not appear; measured against another copy, unresolved V genes explain less than half of the discrepancy, and the remainder lacks a known reason. That table gives V, J and clone size, and the DNA gave D and trimming. The sample table holds 110,000 or so clones, of which approximately 94% were seen once. The ten largest clones add up to 3.8% of the sample.

This sample is drawn from a study of brain T cells in children with intractable seizures (dated by TCRdb to about 2021). Study-wide context: Resected brain tissue from a few dozen pediatric epilepsy surgery cases was first screened for immune gene transcripts using a NanoString immunology panel. Among the roughly twelve selected surgery cases, pre-surgery blood was additionally sequenced for eight, leaving four cases with brain tissue only.

Overall study outcomes, separate from this receptor: Viral specificity was inferred only from CDR3 sequence similarity, and patients' HCMV serostatus was unknown. Because sequencing depth was different between pre-surgery and post-surgery blood, clones absent from the pre-surgery sample may reflect undersampling.

V ends up 3 bases short and J 2 bases short, with an unmatched junction base count of 5. Taken from the germline V gene, the CDR1 and CDR2 loops are KGHSH and LQKENI. From its cysteine to its phenylalanine, the CDR3 spans 16 amino acids. Just the 48-base CDR3 DNA is kept, in frame starting at base 1. The time point label, read with the paper, signifies: resected brain tissue, or blood drawn just prior to surgery. The surgery cases with the highest brain T cell transcript signatures were chosen for TCR beta chain sequencing of brain tissue, and also of blood when blood was available. Before surgery, the patients had been given at least one anti-epileptic drug. TCR-sequenced patients were children with drug-resistant epilepsy due to tuberous sclerosis complex, focal cortical dysplasia, Rasmussen encephalitis or hemimegalencephaly. Blood samples were drawn just before the epilepsy surgery. Bulk genomic DNA was extracted from unsorted brain tissue and whole blood with the Monarch genomic DNA purification kit.

This chain joins TRBV18 to TRBJ1-5; 9 of the junction bases match TRBD1. The origin of this receptor is a boy less than two years old with hemimegalencephaly and intractable seizures. Sample: peripheral blood, taken at surgery. The nucleotides read TGTGCCAGCTCACCTACGACAGGGGGTGGCAATCAGCCCCAGCATTTT. Its protein is CASSPTTGGGNQPQHF.